This TCR beta chain stems from a study of Tregs in tolerant kidney transplant recipients. Overall study: Mixed chimerism was transient after nonmyeloablative marrow transplants from related graft donors.

TCRdb keeps only in-frame clones here, not all; method: immunoSEQ multiplex PCR. The table lists about 48,000 clones, with about 0.85% in the top ten. Study results and caveats: The most relevant donor-specific Treg TCRbeta repertoire apparently came from expansion with activated donor B cells.

CD4+CD25+CD127- Tregs, CD4+CD25- non-Tregs, CD4 and CD8 cells were sorted. Germline V CDR1 and CDR2: SGHRS, YFSETQ. Trimming cost V 0 bases and J 7 bases, with 13 bases left between them. The CDR3 loop spans 15 amino acids. As for this clone: No antigen is known for it. The CDR3 end lies 3 residues beyond the end of the read and is filled in from the germline J gene.

The material sequenced was CD4+ T cells from blood, taken before the transplant. The chain links TRBV5-1 to TRBJ1-4; possibly TRBD1 for D (6 bases). The clonotype comes from a human donor who received a combined kidney and bone marrow transplant. The CDR3 region is CASSLGGQSGEKLFF. The CDR3 DNA, read in part, is TGCGCCAGCAGCTTGGGGGGGCAGTCTGGTGAAAAA.